A selection of T cell receptor beta chains follows, all from one sample in a study of identical twins. TCRdb fed the 5' RACE reads into MiXCR, producing one record per CDR3 protein. The sample holds 200,000 or so distinct CDR3 sequences, around 15% seen once. This sample was shared with a second study, whose subject was T cells expressing NK-cell markers.

Input material: CD8+ T cells sorted from blood. The receptors originated from a woman under 30 in good health. CDR3s include the opening cysteine and the closing phenylalanine or tryptophan. A D gene is named only where the DNA matches it firmly. Clone sizes are given selectively: once, few, many, or a class where the clone is expanded.

>.|once|TRBJ2-1|TRBV7-3
CASSPLLGGPYNEQFF
TGTGCCAGCAGCCCACTTTTGGGGGGCCCTTACAATGAGCAGTTCTTC
>.|few|TRBJ1-3|TRBV29-1
CSAQGAGNTIYF
TGCAGCGCACAGGGTGCTGGAAACACCATATATTTT
>TRBD2|.|TRBJ2-7|TRBV5-1
CASRKGLADSYEQYF
TGCGCCAGCAGGAAGGGACTAGCGGATTCCTACGAGCAGTACTTC
>.|.|TRBJ2-7|TRBV5-5
CASTSGQLLEQYF
TGTGCCAGCACCTCCGGACAGCTGCTGGAGCAGTACTTC
>.|.|TRBJ2-7|TRBV27
CASSLGRVGEQYF
TGTGCCAGCAGTTTAGGCAGGGTTGGCGAGCAGTACTTC
>TRBD1|.|TRBJ1-2|TRBV20-1
CSAPWQKWDSRDYGYTF
TGCAGTGCTCCCTGGCAGAAATGGGACAGTCGAGACTATGGCTACACCTTC
>.|.|TRBJ1-1|TRBV7-8
CASSAAGRSGAFF
TGTGCCAGCAGCGCAGCGGGGCGGAGTGGAGCTTTCTTT
>.|few|TRBJ1-2|TRBV3-1
CASSQVAHYGYTF
TGTGCCAGCAGCCAAGTAGCCCACTATGGCTACACCTTC
>.|.|TRBJ2-7|TRBV4-3
CASSQDYTGAGEQYF
TGCGCCAGCAGCCAAGACTATACGGGGGCAGGGGAGCAGTACTTC
>.|.|TRBJ2-3|TRBV9
CASGGDTQYF
TGTGCCAGCGGGGGAGATACGCAGTATTTT
>.|few|TRBJ2-3|TRBV9
CASSGKVAPLGTDTQYF
TGTGCCAGCAGCGGGAAGGTAGCGCCTTTGGGCACAGATACGCAGTATTTT
>TRBD2|few|TRBJ2-1|TRBV28
CASSPVREAHNEQFF
TGTGCCAGCAGTCCCGTGCGGGAGGCCCACAATGAGCAGTTCTTC
>TRBD2|.|TRBJ2-7|TRBV3-1
CASSQAGSETLGLGYSYEEQYF
TGTGCCAGCAGCCAAGCCGGTAGCGAGACCCTTGGACTAGGGTACAGCTACGAGGAGCAGTACTTC
>.|.|TRBJ2-7|TRBV6-1
CASSQGGGASEQYF
TGTGCCAGCAGCCAAGGGGGAGGGGCCTCCGAGCAGTACTTC
>.|.|TRBJ2-1|TRBV7-2
CASSLAAYGGDEQFF
TGTGCCAGCAGCTTAGCGGCGTATGGGGGTGATGAGCAGTTCTTC
>.|.|TRBJ2-7|TRBV12-3/TRBV12-4
CASSSEWDYEQYF
TGTGCCAGCAGCTCCGAATGGGACTACGAGCAGTACTTC
>.|.|TRBJ1-3|TRBV20-1
CSARDLGGGNTIYF
TGCAGTGCTAGAGATCTCGGGGGTGGAAACACCATATATTTT
>TRBD1|many|TRBJ1-6|TRBV19
CASSGQGDNSPLHF
TGTGCCAGTAGTGGACAGGGCGATAATTCACCCCTCCACTTT
>.|few|TRBJ2-7|TRBV7-9
CASSFDRNMLREQYF
TGTGCCAGCAGCTTTGACAGAAACATGCTACGCGAGCAGTACTTC
>TRBD2|few|TRBJ2-7|TRBV5-5
CASSFAGDYEQYF
TGTGCCAGCAGCTTCGCGGGGGACTACGAGCAGTACTTC
>.|.|TRBJ1-1|TRBV6-1
CASLTLAWWTEAFF
TGTGCCAGCTTGACCTTGGCTTGGTGGACTGAAGCTTTCTTT
>.|many|TRBJ2-7|TRBV12-3/TRBV12-4
CASSFGATYEQYF
TGTGCCAGCAGCTTTGGAGCGACCTACGAGCAGTACTTC
>.|.|TRBJ2-5|TRBV5-5
CASSAASDQETQYF
TGTGCCAGCAGCGCCGCTAGCGACCAAGAGACCCAGTACTTC
>.|.|TRBJ2-2|TRBV2
CAIPLATGELFF
TGTGCCATCCCCTTGGCCACCGGGGAGCTGTTTTTT
>.|.|TRBJ2-7|TRBV5-1
CASTGGAPYEQYF
TGCGCCAGCACCGGAGGGGCTCCGTACGAGCAGTACTTC
>.|.|TRBJ2-3|TRBV7-6
CASSTGLTLGDTQYF
TGTGCCAGCAGCACCGGACTAACGTTAGGGGATACGCAGTATTTT
>TRBD2|.|TRBJ2-3|TRBV12-3/TRBV12-4
CASSWTSGGAGTDTQYF
TGTGCCAGCAGTTGGACTAGCGGGGGGGCCGGGACAGATACGCAGTATTTT
>.|many|TRBJ1-6|TRBV12-3/TRBV12-4
CASSLAGVNSPLHF
TGTGCCAGCAGTTTAGCAGGGGTGAATTCACCCCTCCACTTT
>.|.|TRBJ1-2|TRBV7-9
CASSKAVNYGYTF
TGTGCCAGCAGCAAGGCCGTAAACTATGGCTACACCTTC
>TRBD1|.|TRBJ2-7|TRBV15
CATSTYHEDRVFYEQYF
TGTGCCACCAGCACCTACCACGAGGACAGGGTTTTCTACGAGCAGTACTTC
>.|.|TRBJ1-1|TRBV3-1
CASSQDRGAGAEAFF
TGTGCCAGCAGCCAAGATCGAGGGGCTGGGGCTGAAGCTTTCTTT
>.|.|TRBJ2-7|TRBV10-2
CASSEIGVPAGQYF
TGCGCCAGCAGTGAGATAGGGGTCCCCGCGGGGCAGTACTTC
>.|few|TRBJ2-3|TRBV9
CASSPNPDTQYF
TGTGCCAGCAGCCCAAATCCAGATACGCAGTATTTT
>.|few|TRBJ2-5|TRBV12-3/TRBV12-4
CASSRGEKETQYF
TGTGCCAGCAGCCGGGGCGAGAAAGAGACCCAGTACTTC
>.|many|TRBJ1-2|TRBV12-3/TRBV12-4
CASSFVGQPGYGYTF
TGTGCCAGCAGTTTCGTCGGGCAGCCCGGCTATGGCTACACCTTC
>TRBD1|few|TRBJ2-7|TRBV12-3/TRBV12-4
CASSSVGTGAGEQYF
TGTGCCAGCAGTTCGGTTGGGACAGGGGCGGGGGAGCAGTACTTC
>TRBD2|.|TRBJ2-1|TRBV4-3
CASSRSLAGDKQFF
TGCGCCAGCAGCCGCTCGCTAGCGGGAGACAAGCAGTTCTTC
>TRBD1|few|TRBJ2-1|TRBV5-5
CASSLWRTGAGDEQFF
TGTGCCAGCAGCCTTTGGCGGACAGGGGCCGGGGATGAGCAGTTCTTC
>TRBD1|.|TRBJ2-2|TRBV9
CASSVGGQGATGELFF
TGTGCCAGCAGCGTAGGCGGACAGGGGGCCACCGGGGAGCTGTTTTTT
>.|few|TRBJ1-2|TRBV9
CASSSKQGLYGYTF
TGTGCCAGCAGCTCCAAGCAGGGATTGTATGGCTACACCTTC
>.|.|TRBJ2-1|TRBV7-2
CASSPGASGFF
TGTGCCAGCAGCCCAGGGGCTAGTGGGTTCTTC
>.|.|TRBJ2-1|TRBV6-5
CASSYRGVDDYNEQFF
TGTGCCAGCAGTTACCGCGGGGTGGATGACTACAATGAGCAGTTCTTC
>.|few|TRBJ2-7|TRBV20-1
CSAIPLESSYEQYF
TGCAGTGCAATCCCGCTGGAGTCCTCCTACGAGCAGTACTTC
>TRBD2|few|TRBJ2-7|TRBV7-9
CASSPLAGPTYEQYF
TGTGCCAGCAGCCCCCTAGCGGGCCCAACCTACGAGCAGTACTTC
>.|.|TRBJ1-1|TRBV12-3/TRBV12-4
CASSPGPLGTEAFF
TGTGCCAGCAGCCCCGGCCCCCTGGGAACTGAAGCTTTCTTT
>TRBD1|.|TRBJ2-7|TRBV5-1
CASSWIRDSSYEQYF
TGCGCCAGCAGCTGGATCCGGGACAGCTCCTACGAGCAGTACTTC
>TRBD2|few|TRBJ2-1|TRBV20-1
CSARDRASGGAIEQFF
TGCAGTGCTAGAGATCGGGCTAGCGGGGGGGCCATTGAGCAGTTCTTC
>TRBD1|.|TRBJ1-2|TRBV29-1
CSAVRTGTDYGYTF
TGCAGCGCCGTCAGGACAGGGACGGATTATGGCTACACCTTC
>.|.|TRBJ1-1|TRBV4-2
CASSRIGNSGKGPDTEAFF
TGTGCCAGCAGCAGAATTGGAAATAGTGGGAAGGGCCCCGACACTGAAGCTTTCTTT
>TRBD2|.|TRBJ2-7|TRBV20-1
CSARGVVAGVHEQYF
TGCAGTGCTAGGGGGGTGGTAGCGGGGGTCCACGAGCAGTACTTC
>TRBD1|.|TRBJ1-4|TRBV7-9
CASSSYRGQEKLFF
TGTGCCAGCAGCTCATACAGGGGACAAGAAAAACTGTTTTTT
>TRBD2|.|TRBJ2-1|TRBV7-8
CASSSQRGGRGDNEQFF
TGTGCCAGCAGCTCCCAGCGGGGTGGACGTGGTGACAATGAGCAGTTCTTC
>.|few|TRBJ1-1|TRBV27
CASSFTVNTEAFF
TGTGCCAGCAGTTTTACCGTGAACACTGAAGCTTTCTTT
>.|.|TRBJ1-5|TRBV4-3
CASSQVYPPSQNQPQHF
TGCGCCAGCAGCCAAGTGTACCCTCCCTCGCAGAATCAGCCCCAGCATTTT